This T cell receptor beta chain was sequenced during a study of siplizumab effects on memory and regulatory T cells. Some clones are missing from TCRdb's copy, which holds only in-frame ones; the method was immunoSEQ multiplex PCR. The sample contains tens of thousands of clones, roughly 90% of which appear only once. There are 15 residues in the CDR3. The V segment lost 0 bases and the J segment 2 bases; nucleotides outside the gene matches: 2. Germline V gene data show CDR1 as MNHEY and CDR2 as SVGAGI. The sequence was collected from a human donor in good health. The rearrangement uses TRBV6-5 and TRBJ2-3, with TRBD1 matching over 7 bases. The specimen was naive CD4+ T cells sorted from blood. The DNA of the CDR3 is TGTGCCAGCAGTTACTCTGGACAGGTCACAGATACGCAGTATTTT. Translation gives CASSYSGQVTDTQYF.